The 30 T cell receptor beta chains reported below all come from one sample, sequenced in a study of blood T cell repertoires in COVID-19 (dated by TCRdb to 2018 to 2020). Receptor amplification or capture employed the immunoSEQ multiplex PCR assay. What TCRdb holds here is the immuneACCESS table cut down to in-frame rearrangements. Part of the clones is not present; checked against another copy, under half of the missing clones reflect an unresolved V gene, and the others are unexplained. This sample holds 350,000 to 500,000 clones; roughly 90% were observed only once. The ten top clones hold about 1.5% of the sample. Sequences were obtained from PBMCs or T cells enriched from blood (not recorded which). The source is a woman under 30 who had been exposed to COVID-19.

The V and J genes are TRBV14 and TRBJ2-1, with a tentative D call TRBD2 (6 bases). CDR1 and CDR2 from the germline V gene are SGHDN and FVKESK. CDR3 length equals 15 residues. V lost 1 base and J 2 bases, leaving 9 bases between the germline ends. The CDR3 region is CASSQGLATYNEQFF. CDR3 in DNA: TGTGCCAGCAGCCAAGGTCTAGCGACCTACAATGAGCAGTTCTTC.

The chain combines TRBV11-2 with TRBJ2-7; D is unresolved. V gave up 1 base and J gave up 0 bases, with 7 bases separating them. Germline values: CDR1 SGHAT, CDR2 FQNNGV. This CDR3 has 14 amino acids. DNA for the CDR3: TGTGCCAGCAGCTTAGGCCCGAGCTCCTACGAGCAGTACTTC. It is translated as CASSLGPSSYEQYF.

V usage is TRBV9 and J usage is TRBJ2-1; a possible D gene is TRBD2 (6 bases). Germline V gene data show CDR1 as SGDLS and CDR2 as YYNGEE. The CDR3 runs 16 residues. Trimming cost V 4 bases and J 5 bases, with 19 bases left between them. The CDR3 nucleotides read TGTGCCAGCAGCTCGTCGGGGCGGGACTGGCACAATGAGCAGTTCTTC. Protein sequence: CASSSSGRDWHNEQFF.

The gene calls are TRBV19 and TRBJ1-2, with D possibly TRBD1 on 5 matching bases. V gave up 4 bases and J gave up 5 bases, with 14 bases separating them. This CDR3 has 14 residues. CDR1 and CDR2 from the germline V gene are LNHDA and SQIVND (reference sequence). The CDR3 coding sequence is TGTGCCAGTAGTACAAGACAGATTCCGTATGGCTACACCTTC. The encoded protein is CASSTRQIPYGYTF.

The chain recombines TRBV12-3 or TRBV12-4 with TRBJ1-2; 7 nucleotides align to TRBD1. CDR3 length: 13 residues. V was clipped by 1 base and J by 5 bases; unmatched bases: 1. The CDR3: CASSLEQGYGYTF. In nucleotides, the CDR3 is TGTGCCAGCAGTTTAGAACAGGGGTATGGCTACACCTTC.

The chain carries TRBV10-1 and TRBJ1-6, with D maybe TRBD1 (5 bases). Per germline, CDR1 WNHNN and CDR2 SYGVQD (reference sequence). V lost 7 bases and J 6 bases, leaving 10 bases between the germline ends. This CDR3 is 13 amino acids long. This chain's CDR3 is CASNRQLNSPLHF. CDR3 in DNA: TGCGCCAGCAATAGACAGCTTAATTCACCCCTCCACTTT.

The gene calls are TRBV27 and TRBJ2-7, with D unclear. From germline, CDR1 is MNHEY and CDR2 SMNVEV (reference sequence). Trimming took 0 bases from V and 1 from J, leaving 4 bases between them. The CDR3 spans 13 residues. Here the CDR3 reads CASSLSRSYEQYF. For the CDR3, the DNA is TGTGCCAGCAGTTTATCCAGGTCCTACGAGCAGTACTTC.

The chain has TRBV19 and TRBJ2-7; D perhaps matches TRBD1 (5 bases). This CDR3 has 15 residues. The germline V gene has CDR1 LNHDA and CDR2 SQIVND (reference sequence). Trimming left V 6 bases short and J 3 bases short, with 18 bases between. The CDR3 nucleotides are TGTGCCAGTAGGACTTCAGGGCAGGGTTACTACGAGCAGTACTTC. Translation gives CASRTSGQGYYEQYF.

The V and J genes are TRBV29-1 and TRBJ1-2, with 8 positions matching TRBD1. J lost 6 bases, V lost 6 bases, and 9 bases had no gene match. Germline CDR1 and CDR2: SQVTM and ANQGSEA. This CDR3 is built from 13 residues. DNA of the CDR3: TGCAGCGTGGACAGGGCGAGGGGGCATGGCTACACCTTC. Its protein is CSVDRARGHGYTF.

The chain recombines TRBV4-1 with TRBJ2-2; 9 nucleotides match TRBD2. The CDR3 spans 18 residues. V was pared by 0 bases and J by 5 bases, with 10 bases of the junction left unmatched. Germline values: CDR1 MGHRA, CDR2 YSYEKL. The CDR3 reads CASSQETRNSGSTGELFF. In nucleotides, the CDR3 is TGCGCCAGCAGCCAAGAAACCCGTAATAGCGGGAGTACCGGGGAGCTGTTTTTT.

V is TRBV5-4 and J is TRBJ2-3; D gene unclear. V dropped 1 base and J dropped 1 base, with 10 bases sitting between them. This CDR3 comprises 15 residues. CDR1 and CDR2 from the germline V gene are SGHNT and YYREEE (reference sequence). CDR3 nucleotide sequence: TGTGCCAGCAGCTTGCATGGCGGAGGCACAGATACGCAGTATTTT. Its translation: CASSLHGGGTDTQYF.

Here the CDR3 reads CASSLVLAGAETQYF. CDR3 coding DNA: TGTGCCAGCAGCTTGGTCCTAGCGGGAGCGGAGACCCAGTACTTC. The gene calls are TRBV5-4 and TRBJ2-5, with 10 bases matching TRBD2. Germline CDR1 SGHNT, CDR2 YYREEE (reference sequence). The ends lost 0 bases at V and 5 bases at J; junction bases unmatched: 4. This CDR3 contains 15 residues. The whole variable domain, filled in from reference TRBV5-4 and TRBJ2-5, reads ETGVTQSPTHLIKTRGQQVTLRCSSQSGHNTVSWYQQALGQGPQFIFQYYREEENGRGNFPPRFSGLQFPNYSSELNVNALELDDSALYLCASSLVLAGAETQYFGPGTRLLVL.

The chain employs TRBV24-1 and TRBJ2-3, with 8 bases fitting TRBD1. J gave up 14 bases and V 4 bases, and 13 bases lay outside the gene matches. Germline CDR1 KGHDR, CDR2 SFDVKD. This CDR3 has 14 residues. The CDR3 protein is CATSDRGQVPNRYF. Written as DNA, the CDR3 is TGTGCCACCAGTGACCGGGGACAGGTCCCCAATCGGTATTTT.

The rearrangement links TRBV7-3 to TRBJ2-5, with D maybe TRBD1 (5 bases). Germline V gene data show CDR1 as SGHTA and CDR2 as FQGTGA. There are 13 residues in the CDR3. V was trimmed by 3 bases and J by 0 bases, leaving 5 bases between them. The CDR3 loop reads CASSLDNQETQYF. The CDR3 DNA follows: TGTGCCAGCAGCTTGGACAACCAAGAGACCCAGTACTTC.

The chain carries TRBV6-5 and TRBJ2-7, with 9 bases aligning to TRBD1. The germline V gene has CDR1 MNHEY and CDR2 SVGAGI. The V segment lost 6 bases and the J segment 0 bases; nucleotides outside the gene matches: 6. This CDR3 has 15 amino acids. CDR3 DNA: TGTGCCAGCAGCCGGGACAGGGCCCTCTCCTACGAGCAGTACTTC. This translates into CASSRDRALSYEQYF.

V and J are TRBV7-2 and TRBJ2-5, with unresolved D. The V end was cut by 1 base, the J end by 5 bases, with 8 bases between. Per germline, CDR1 SGHTA and CDR2 FQGNSA. The CDR3 has 13 amino acids. The CDR3 region has the DNA TGTGCCAGCAGCTTAGGTTTTGCGGAGACCCAGTACTTC. This translates into CASSLGFAETQYF.

A note on this clone: Within the sample, other DNA sequences also encode this same CDR3. This chain links TRBV7-6 with TRBJ1-1, with TRBD1 as a possible D gene (5 bases). The CDR3 is 14 residues long. V lost 5 bases and J 0 bases, leaving 10 bases between the germline ends. Germline values: CDR1 SGHVS, CDR2 FNYEAQ. The CDR3 DNA sequence: TGTGCCAGCAGCCTCGGGGGGATGAACACTGAAGCTTTCTTT. Translated, it gives CASSLGGMNTEAFF.

The chain carries TRBV19 and TRBJ2-7, with D perhaps TRBD1 (6 bases). The germline V and J ends were trimmed by 0 bases and 3 bases, with 12 bases remaining between them. This CDR3 spans 15 amino acids. Germline CDR1 reads LNHDA; CDR2 reads SQIVND (reference sequence). CDR3 DNA sequence: TGTGCCAGTAGTATAGATCGGAACAGGGTCTACGAGCAGTACTTC. Protein: CASSIDRNRVYEQYF.

This chain uses TRBV15 with TRBJ2-1; D gene unclear. V lost 1 base and J lost 0, with 10 bases in between. The CDR3 totals 16 residues. The germline CDR1 and CDR2 sequences are LNHNV and YYDKDF (reference sequence). CDR3 nucleotides: TGTGCCACCAGCAGAGTGCCATCGAGCTCCTACAATGAGCAGTTCTTC. It codes for CATSRVPSSSYNEQFF.

This CDR3 is CASSYSIRLAVYEQYF. As DNA, the CDR3 is TGTGCCAGCAGTTACTCAATTCGGCTAGCTGTGTACGAGCAGTACTTC. The J gene is TRBJ2-7, the V gene TRBV6-5; TRBD2 is a possible D gene (5 bases). Germline CDR1 MNHEY, CDR2 SVGAGI. The V gene lost 0 bases and the J gene lost 4 bases, with 16 bases spanning the gap. The CDR3 covers 16 residues.

J is TRBJ2-1 and V is TRBV6-4; a weak D match, TRBD1 (6 bases). Germline-derived CDR1 and CDR2 are MRHNA and SNTAGT. The CDR3 contains 14 residues. V was clipped by 0 bases and J by 12 bases, with 15 bases between them. The CDR3 loop is CASSDSGGVVVQFF. The CDR3 nucleotides read TGTGCCAGCAGTGACTCTGGGGGCGTCGTCGTGCAGTTCTTC.

CDR3: CASSPRGQGNTEAFF. The CDR3 DNA follows: TGTGCCAGCTCGCCCCGGGGACAGGGGAACACTGAAGCTTTCTTT. This chain uses TRBV18 with TRBJ1-1, with 9 bases that match TRBD1. This CDR3 contains 15 residues. Germline CDR1 and CDR2: KGHSH and LQKENI. With V trimmed by 6 bases and J by 1 base, 6 bases remained unmatched. The variable domain in full, completed from reference TRBV18 and TRBJ1-1, reads NAGVMQNPRHLVRRRGQEARLRCSPMKGHSHVYWYRQLPEEGLKFMVYLQKENIIDESGMPKERFSAEFPKEGPSILRIQQVVRGDSAAYFCASSPRGQGNTEAFFGQGTRLTVV.

The chain has TRBV11-2 and TRBJ2-7; D is ambiguous. The CDR3 runs 14 residues. V was cut by 5 bases and J by 2 bases, with 13 bases left in between. Germline V gives CDR1 SGHAT, CDR2 FQNNGV. Here the CDR3 DNA reads TGTGCCAGCAGCCCTGAGGCCCCCCCCTACGAGCAGTACTTC. This gives the protein CASSPEAPPYEQYF.

The rearrangement uses TRBV28 and TRBJ2-4; the D gene is possibly TRBD1 (5 bases). There are 12 residues in the CDR3. Trimming removed 7 bases from V and 7 bases from J, with 11 bases in between. The germline V gene has CDR1 MDHEN and CDR2 SYDVKM. CDR3 in DNA: TGTGCCAGCAACACAGGAAGGAACATTCAGTACTTC. Translation: CASNTGRNIQYF.

This chain links TRBV25-1 with TRBJ1-2; no definite D call. The V end lost 4 bases, the J end lost 4 bases, and 16 bases lay between the germline ends. The CDR3 extends over 15 amino acids. Germline V gene lookup returns CDR1 MGHDK and CDR2 SYGVNS. As DNA, the CDR3 is TGTGCCAGCAGTGGCCGACTCCTACGGGGCTATGGCTACACCTTC. Protein product: CASSGRLLRGYGYTF.

The CDR3 spells CASGTGDSGNTIYF. DNA of the CDR3: TGTGCCAGTGGGACGGGAGACTCTGGAAACACCATATATTTT. The chain couples TRBV2 to TRBJ1-3; D might be TRBD1 (5 bases). V was shortened by 9 bases and J by 0 bases, with 12 bases between the two germline ends. Germline CDR1 and CDR2: SNHLY and FYNNEI. The CDR3 runs to 14 residues.

The chain couples TRBV6-2 or TRBV6-3 to TRBJ2-6; 13 nucleotides match TRBD2. Germline CDR1 and CDR2: MNHEY and SVGEGT. With V trimmed by 0 bases and J by 3 bases, 8 bases remained unmatched. The CDR3 runs to 20 residues. This CDR3 is CASSYSKLGLAGYGANVLTF. CDR3 DNA sequence: TGTGCCAGCAGTTACTCGAAGTTGGGACTAGCGGGGTATGGGGCCAACGTCCTGACTTTC.

This clone was counted between two and nine times. This chain uses TRBV7-2 with TRBJ1-5, with 7 positions matching TRBD1. The CDR3 extends over 14 amino acids. The germline V gene has CDR1 SGHTA and CDR2 FQGNSA. V was pared by 1 base and J by 6 bases, with 3 bases of the junction left unmatched. Here the CDR3 reads CASSLGQGSQPQHF. CDR3 nucleotide sequence: TGTGCCAGCAGCTTAGGACAGGGAAGTCAGCCCCAGCATTTT.

CDR3 in DNA: TGTGCCAGCAGCTTTGGTGTGAGGTCTGGAAACACCATATATTTT. This translates into CASSFGVRSGNTIYF. The chain joins TRBV7-9 to TRBJ1-3; no reliable D call. CDR1 is SEHNR, CDR2 FQNEAQ, per germline (reference sequence). The CDR3 runs 15 residues. Between the trimmed V and J ends, which lost 3 bases and 1 base, there was a span of 10 bases. The whole variable domain, filled in from reference TRBV7-9 and TRBJ1-3, reads DTGVSQNPRHKITKRGQNVTFRCDPISEHNRLYWYRQTLGQGPEFLTYFQNEAQLEKSRLLSDRFSAERPKGSFSTLEIQRTEQGDSAMYLCASSFGVRSGNTIYFGEGSWLTVV.

This CDR3 is CASSPEGYGYTF. DNA for the CDR3: TGTGCCAGCAGCCCAGAGGGCTATGGCTACACCTTC. This sequence joins TRBV7-9 and TRBJ1-2; D is unresolved. Looked up from germline, CDR1 is SEHNR and CDR2 is FQNEAQ (reference sequence). Trimming stripped 5 bases from V and 4 bases from J, with 8 bases between. This CDR3 spans 12 amino acids.